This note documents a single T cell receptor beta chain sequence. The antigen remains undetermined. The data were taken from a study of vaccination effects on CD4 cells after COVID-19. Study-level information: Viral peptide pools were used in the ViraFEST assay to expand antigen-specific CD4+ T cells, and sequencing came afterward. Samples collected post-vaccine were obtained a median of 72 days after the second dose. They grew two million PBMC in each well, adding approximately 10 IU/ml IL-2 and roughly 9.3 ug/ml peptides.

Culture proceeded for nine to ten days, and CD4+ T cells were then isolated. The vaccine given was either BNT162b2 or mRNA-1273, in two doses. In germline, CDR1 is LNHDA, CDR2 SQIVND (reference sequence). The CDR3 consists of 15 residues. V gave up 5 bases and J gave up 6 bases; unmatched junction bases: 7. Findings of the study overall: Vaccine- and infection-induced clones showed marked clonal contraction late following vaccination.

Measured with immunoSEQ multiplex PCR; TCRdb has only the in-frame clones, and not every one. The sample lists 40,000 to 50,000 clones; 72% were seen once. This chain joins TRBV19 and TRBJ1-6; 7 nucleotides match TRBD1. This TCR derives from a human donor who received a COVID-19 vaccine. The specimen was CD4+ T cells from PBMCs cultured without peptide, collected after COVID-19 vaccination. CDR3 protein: CASSPRDRLNSPLHF. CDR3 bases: TGTGCCAGTAGTCCCCGGGACAGACTTAATTCACCCCTCCACTTT.